This T cell receptor beta chain was retrieved from a study of OX40 agonist ivuxolimab in advanced cancers. TCRdb's copy holds only in-frame clones and misses some; the assay was immunoSEQ multiplex PCR. The sample has roughly 80,000 clones; roughly 91% are singletons. The CDR3 runs to 18 residues. Trimming removed 4 bases from V and 2 bases from J; junction bases left unmatched: 14. Germline-derived CDR1 and CDR2 are SGHRS and YFSETQ. The sample consisted of CD4+ or CD8+ T cells sorted from blood, taken in a trial of the OX40 agonist ivuxolimab. The sequence was obtained from an adult with an advanced solid tumor such as melanoma, head and neck, liver or kidney cancer. The J gene is TRBJ2-3, the V gene TRBV5-1, with 9 bases that match TRBD2. The CDR3 nucleotides are TGCGCCAGCAGCCATATACTCTCTGAGCGGGGGGACACAGATACGCAGTATTTT. Its protein product is CASSHILSERGDTDTQYF.